Given below is one TCR beta chain in context. The sample comes from a study of blood T cell repertoires in COVID-19. Seattle cases were enrolled at active infection and followed longitudinally. Germline lookup yields CDR1 MDHEN and CDR2 SYDVKM. The CDR3 totals 13 residues. V gave up 5 bases and J gave up 5 bases; unmatched junction bases: 6. How the authors handled the data: Amplifying reference gene primers gave estimates of nucleated cell counts. Sequencing was performed with immunoSEQ multiplex PCR; in TCRdb, only in-frame clones are kept and a portion is missing. That table is the source of V, J and clone size, and D and trimming were worked out from the DNA. Of over 200,000 clones listed, approximately 90% were seen once; the top ten hold roughly 2.5%.

The sample was peripheral blood. The chain uses TRBV28 and TRBJ2-7; 7 positions agree with TRBD1. This TCR was recovered from a man aged 25-45 years with COVID-19, enrolled during active disease. This CDR3 reads CASSPGQIHEQYF. CDR3 sequence (DNA): TGTGCCAGCAGTCCGGGACAGATCCACGAGCAGTACTTC. Full variable domain (rest looked up from reference TRBV28 and TRBJ2-7): DVKVTQSSRYLVKRTGEKVFLECVQDMDHENMFWYRQDPGLGLRLIYFSYDVKMKEKGDIPEGYSVSREKKERFSLILESASTNQTSMYLCASSPGQIHEQYFGPGTRLTVT.